This T cell receptor (beta chain) was profiled in a study of T-cell memory formation after mild COVID-19 (dated by TCRdb to the early 2020s). As for the study more broadly: TCR sequence clusters from the two donors were found to be largely donor specific. In a couple of donors, T-cell clones that expanded and contracted after mild COVID-19 were followed by sequencing TCRalpha and TCRbeta repertoires longitudinally. The cohort was made up of two young adult volunteers, one female and one male, who were previously healthy. What the study reported, not specific to this receptor: Whether the second-wave clones peaking on day 37 were SARS-CoV-2 specific was not confirmed. Only two mild cases were covered by the study, and larger cohorts that include severe cases with pre-infection samples were considered necessary. Contracting CD4+ clones turned up mainly in the CM and EM memory subsets, whereas EMRA was where CD8+ clones were enriched. The detection of some responding clones in pre-infection memory suggests that pre-existing cross-reactive memory T cells joined the SARS-CoV-2 response. Balanced CD4/CD8 phenotypes were observed for clones contracting from day 15 to 85, whereas a bias towards CD4+ was observed for a second wave of clones expanding from day 15 to 37.

Ficoll-Paque density gradient centrifugation was the method used to isolate PBMCs. V is cut by 0 bases and J by 8 bases, and the space between the germline ends is 10 bases. Via the germline V gene (reference sequence), CDR1 is DFQATT and CDR2 SNEGSKA. The CDR3 measures 13 amino acids from cysteine to phenylalanine. The kept DNA is CDR3 alone, 39 bases in frame from the first base. About this clonotype itself: Its antigen is not yet known. Qualities for individual bases were not recorded, and no much larger clone is one base off.

TCRdb shows the sequencer as Illumina NovaSeq 6000. cDNA libraries for TCRalpha and TCRbeta were prepared by 5'RACE using constant-segment primers, with sample barcodes and unique molecular identifiers added. RNA was extracted from every sample with Trizol reagent. The libraries were amplified in two PCR steps, and the second step added a second sample barcode and Illumina TruSeq adapters. Sequencing of libraries was performed on an Illumina NovaSeq with 2 x 150 bp paired-end reads. Under the source paper's analysis protocol: The reads were demultiplexed and collapsed into UMI-guided consensus sequences using migec v1.2.7. Using mixcr v2.1.11, the UMI consensuses were aligned to TRA and TRB V and J templates and assembled into clonotypes. A clonotype was counted as expanded or contracted only if both edgeR and NoisET called the change significant, with noise models trained on biological replicates. For edgeR calls, a false discovery rate-adjusted p below 0.01 and a log2 fold-change threshold of 1 were applied. As an exploratory analysis of dynamics, PCA with hierarchical clustering was applied to max-normalized trajectories of the 1000 most abundant clonotypes. Separately sequenced CD4+ and CD8+ repertoires were used to assign the CD4 or CD8 phenotype of responding clones. In TCRdb, the public reads were trimmed at Q25 with fastp and aligned with MiXCR, with productive beta chains retained. Every CDR3 protein is listed once, alongside the most common genes and DNA of its rows. The V and J calls come from TCRdb's annotation, not from the publication. The sample table contains approximately 150,000 distinct CDR3 sequences; only one count was recorded for roughly a fifth of them. The ten largest clones capture around 2.4% of the sample.

The V gene is TRBV20-1 and the J gene is TRBJ2-2, with the identity of the D gene unclear. The receptor was isolated from an adult woman who had mild COVID-19 (a few samples of this study predate the infection). The sample titles of this study are shuffled in the database, so cell type and time point are left out; the donor was told from shared clones. The sequenced sample consisted of PBMCs or a T cell subset sorted from them (not recorded which). The CDR3 protein sequence reads: CSAREPRAGELFF. Here is the DNA: TGCAGTGCTAGAGAGCCCCGGGCGGGGGAGCTGTTTTTT.